The 9 T cell receptor beta chains in this list originate from one sample, sequenced in a study of shared clonotypes between healthy human individuals. Only CD45RO-negative cells positively selected for CCR7 counted as naive CD8 cells, so terminally differentiated effector memory CD45RA+ cells were excluded. Repertoires were generated with immunoSEQ multiplex PCR, while TCRdb's copy carries only in-frame clones and drops some. The table has around 610,000 clones, approximately 96% seen once. The sequenced sample consisted of naive CD8+ T cells sorted from blood. All receptors derive from a woman aged 25 to 39 in good health.

The chain combines TRBV9 with TRBJ2-7; the match to TRBD1 covers 7 bases. J lost 5 bases, V lost 2 bases, and 10 bases had no gene match. CDR1 is SGDLS and CDR2 is YYNGEE in the germline V gene. This CDR3 comprises 15 residues. CDR3 residues: CASSVKQGKIHEQYF. The CDR3 DNA follows: TGTGCCAGCAGCGTCAAACAGGGGAAGATTCACGAGCAGTACTTC.

This chain uses TRBV27 with TRBJ2-1; 11 bases line up with TRBD2. After removal of 1 base from V and 8 bases from J, the junction contained 10 bases not matched to a gene. The V gene's germline CDR1 is MNHEY and CDR2 SMNVEV (reference sequence). The CDR3 length is 17 residues. The CDR3 protein is CASSLFTSGSRFYEQFF. The CDR3 nucleotides read TGTGCCAGCAGTTTATTCACTAGCGGGAGCAGGTTCTATGAGCAGTTCTTC.

V gene TRBV27 combines with J gene TRBJ2-7, with 12 bases lining up with TRBD2. CDR1 and CDR2 from the germline V gene are MNHEY and SMNVEV (reference sequence). This CDR3 contains 17 residues. The J segment lost 4 bases and the V segment lost 3 bases, leaving 10 bases of the junction unmatched. The CDR3, as DNA: TGTGCCAGCAGTTTCCAACCATCTAGCGGGAGGGATTACGAGCAGTACTTC. Protein: CASSFQPSSGRDYEQYF.

The V gene is TRBV11-2, the J gene TRBJ2-1; TRBD2 matches at 10 bases. The V gene end was trimmed by 1 base and the J gene end by 3 bases; junction bases not matched to a gene: 0. Germline V CDR1 and CDR2: SGHAT, FQNNGV. This CDR3 is 15 amino acids long. CDR3 nucleotides: TGTGCCAGCAGCTTAGGGACTAGCGGCTACAATGAGCAGTTCTTC. The encoded protein is CASSLGTSGYNEQFF.

This clone is a singleton in its sample. The chain employs TRBV19 and TRBJ2-5, with TRBD2 identical over 7 bases. Germline loops: CDR1 LNHDA, CDR2 SQIVND (reference sequence). J was trimmed by 5 bases and V by 3 bases; bases with no gene match: 6. This CDR3 comprises 14 residues. The CDR3 here is CASSMGGSGETQYF. The CDR3 DNA follows: TGTGCCAGTAGTATGGGCGGGAGCGGGGAGACCCAGTACTTC.

The chain uses TRBV28 and TRBJ2-1; tentatively, D is TRBD2 (6 bases). V was trimmed by 5 bases and J by 5 bases, leaving 13 bases between them. The CDR3 covers 14 residues. Germline V gene sequence: CDR1 MDHEN, CDR2 SYDVKM. The CDR3 region is CASSLSGPNNEQFF. The CDR3 bases are TGTGCCAGCAGTCTTAGCGGACCCAACAATGAGCAGTTCTTC.

This chain connects TRBV7-6 to TRBJ2-5; weak D call: TRBD2 (7 bases). V gave up 1 base and J gave up 5 bases, with 11 bases separating them. This CDR3 contains 14 residues. Germline V gene sequence: CDR1 SGHVS, CDR2 FNYEAQ. The CDR3 protein is CASSLGGGGETQYF. The CDR3 DNA reads as TGTGCCAGCAGCTTAGGGGGGGGCGGGGAGACCCAGTACTTC.

The J gene is TRBJ2-1, the V gene TRBV7-9; 7 nucleotides line up with TRBD2. The CDR3 has 18 amino acids. Germline CDR1 is SEHNR and CDR2 is FQNEAQ (reference sequence). V dropped 4 bases and J dropped 0; count of bases not matched to a gene: 12. This CDR3 is CASSSHPSSGSSYNEQFF. The CDR3 DNA is TGTGCCAGCAGCTCCCATCCCTCTAGCGGAAGCTCCTACAATGAGCAGTTCTTC.

J is TRBJ1-2 and V is TRBV2; D call uncertain. Trimming took 5 bases from V and 0 from J, leaving 13 bases between them. CDR1 SNHLY and CDR2 FYNNEI come from the germline V gene. This CDR3 has 15 residues. CDR3 coding DNA: TGTGCCAGCAGTCAGTTGCCAGCGGCTAACTATGGCTACACCTTC. Translated, it gives CASSQLPAANYGYTF.